This is a list of T cell receptor beta chains from one sample in a study of cytomegalovirus exposure and HLA in healthy donors. Data came from immunoSEQ multiplex PCR; TCRdb stores just in-frame clones and leaves some out. The table records fewer than 200,000 clones, around 77% of them present only once. Specimen: PBMCs. Every receptor here comes from a man aged 55 to 69 in good health and CMV-seronegative. CDR3s include the opening cysteine and the closing phenylalanine or tryptophan. The order of the fields is CDR3 length, D gene, V gene, J gene, clone size, CDR3 DNA, CDR3 protein. The D gene is left open where the match is weak. A row's size may be missing; if present it is once, few, many or a size class.

>14|-|TRBV15|TRBJ2-2|-
TGTGCCACCAGCACCAGAACAGGCACCGGGGAGCTGTTTTTT
CATSTRTGTGELFF
>13|-|TRBV10-3|TRBJ2-7|-
TGTGCCATCACGCGGGCAAGAGCGGTCGAGCAGTACTTC
CAITRARAVEQYF
>15|-|TRBV5-8|TRBJ2-5|-
TGTGCCAGCAGCTTGGAATGGGCTTCCGTAGAGACCCAGTACTTC
CASSLEWASVETQYF
>16|-|TRBV28|TRBJ2-2|few
TGTGCCAGCAGTCCGCAAATTTCCCAGGGTTTCGGGGAGCTGTTTTTT
CASSPQISQGFGELFF
>12|-|TRBV19|TRBJ2-5|-
TGTGCCAGTCGCCCAGGGGGGGAGACCCAGTACTTC
CASRPGGETQYF
>14|-|TRBV5-1|TRBJ1-2|few
TGCGCCAGCAGATTACGGCAGGGTAGAGGAGGCTACACCTTC
CASRLRQGRGGYTF
>16|TRBD1|TRBV4-2|TRBJ2-2|-
TGTGCCAGCAGCCAAGCAGACAGGGCTCCGACCGGGGAGCTGTTTTTT
CASSQADRAPTGELFF
>16|TRBD2|TRBV11-3|TRBJ2-1|-
TGTGCCAGCAGCTTTACGACTTCGGCGGGGGACAATGAGCAGTTCTTC
CASSFTTSAGDNEQFF
>16|TRBD2|TRBV5-6|TRBJ2-3|-
TGTGCCAGCAGCTTGGCCAGGCTAGCGGGCCGAGGTACGCAGTATTTT
CASSLARLAGRGTQYF
>13|-|TRBV5-4|TRBJ1-4|-
TGTGCCAGCAGCTTGGCGGCGGATGAAAAACTGTTTTTT
CASSLAADEKLFF
>15|-|TRBV15|TRBJ1-6|-
TGTGCCACCAGCAGCCGACAGGTTATTAATTCACCCCTCCACTTT
CATSSRQVINSPLHF
>16|TRBD2|TRBV2|TRBJ2-5|-
TGTGCCAGCAGCCCCGTGGGCGGGGGAGTCCAAGAGACCCAGTACTTC
CASSPVGGGVQETQYF
>15|-|TRBV6-5|TRBJ2-2|-
TGTGCCAGCAGTTCCCGAAGGGGGAACACCGGGGAGCTGTTTTTT
CASSSRRGNTGELFF
>18|-|TRBV7-3|TRBJ2-6|-
TGTGCCAGCAGCTTATTGGCAGGGGTGAGCTCTGGGGCCAACGTCCTGACTTTC
CASSLLAGVSSGANVLTF
>14|TRBD1|TRBV5-1|TRBJ2-7|few
TGCGCCAGCAGCTTGGACAGGGGTAAGGACGAGCAGTACTTC
CASSLDRGKDEQYF
>15|TRBD2|TRBV9|TRBJ2-3|-
TGTGCCAGCAGCGTAGGCGGGAGGGCCATAGATACGCAGTATTTT
CASSVGGRAIDTQYF
>12|-|TRBV15|TRBJ1-2|-
TGTGCCACGACAGCCGGCGGCTATGGCTACACCTTC
CATTAGGYGYTF
>16|TRBD1|TRBV27|TRBJ2-2|-
TGTGCCAGCAGTTCCACCGACAGGGCGAACACCGGGGAGCTGTTTTTT
CASSSTDRANTGELFF
>13|-|TRBV27|TRBJ2-7|few
TGTGCCAGCAGTTATTTAAGCTCCTACGAGCAGTACTTC
CASSYLSSYEQYF
>17|-|TRBV1|TRBJ2-3|-
TGCACCAGCAGCCAAGATTATCGGGGGGGATTCACAGATACGCAGTATTTT
CTSSQDYRGGFTDTQYF
>16|TRBD1|TRBV6-6|TRBJ2-7|-
TGTGCCAGCAACGAAGGAGGACAGGCCCGAGTGGGCGAGCAGTACTTC
CASNEGGQARVGEQYF
>15|TRBD2|TRBV29-1|TRBJ2-1|-
TGCAGCGTTGATATCACTAGCGGATCCTACAATGAGCAGTTCTTC
CSVDITSGSYNEQFF
>15|TRBD2|TRBV5-4|TRBJ2-5|-
TGTGCCAGCAGCTTAATAGCGGGGGGGGGAGAGACCCAGTACTTC
CASSLIAGGGETQYF
>16|-|TRBV4-1|TRBJ2-1|-
TGCGCCAGCAGCCAGGAAGGACTGGGTCTCGGGAATGAGCAGTTCTTC
CASSQEGLGLGNEQFF
>15|TRBD1|TRBV5-1|TRBJ1-3|-
TGCGCCAGCAGCTCAAACAGGGGATCGGGGGACACCATATATTTT
CASSSNRGSGDTIYF
>13|-|TRBV5-1|TRBJ1-3|-
TGCGCCAGCAGCCCTCTTGGCCGAAACACCATATATTTT
CASSPLGRNTIYF
>15|TRBD2|TRBV6-5|TRBJ2-3|few
TGTGCCAGCAGTGACTCTAGCGGGGGGGCAGATACGCAGTATTTT
CASSDSSGGADTQYF
>12|-|TRBV5-1|TRBJ2-1|-
TGCGCCAGCAGCTGGACTGGGGATGAGCAGTTCTTC
CASSWTGDEQFF
>14|-|TRBV15|TRBJ2-7|-
TGTGCCACCAGCAGGCGACTAGATACCTACGAGCAGTACTTC
CATSRRLDTYEQYF
>14|TRBD1|TRBV10-3|TRBJ1-1|few
TGTGCCATCAGTGAGTGGACAGGGAACACTGAAGCTTTCTTT
CAISEWTGNTEAFF
>12|-|TRBV28|TRBJ2-7|-
TGTGCCAGCAGTTGGGCAAAGTGGGAGCAGTACTTC
CASSWAKWEQYF
>14|-|TRBV21-1|TRBJ1-1|-
TGTGCCAGTCCGACAGGGGACATGAACACTGAAGCTTTCTTT
CASPTGDMNTEAFF
>19|TRBD2|TRBV5-1|TRBJ2-2|-
TGCGCCAGCAGCAAGACAAGGATGGCGGGGGGGCAGGACACCGGGGAGCTGTTTTTT
CASSKTRMAGGQDTGELFF
>15|TRBD2|TRBV7-9|TRBJ2-5|-
TGTGCCAGCACTTTACTAGCGGGGTTACAAGAGACCCAGTACTTC
CASTLLAGLQETQYF
>17|TRBD1|TRBV5-4|TRBJ1-2|few
TGTGCCAGCAGCTTGGAAAGGACAGGGGGCGCCCGGTATGGCTACACCTTC
CASSLERTGGARYGYTF
>16|TRBD2|TRBV4-1|TRBJ2-7|few
TGCGCCAGCAGCCCAGGACCGGGGGGACTGGGCTACGAGCAGTACTTC
CASSPGPGGLGYEQYF
>16|TRBD1|TRBV5-6|TRBJ2-2|-
TGTGCCAGCACCCCCCAGACAGGGCCCTTAGCCGGGGAGCTGTTTTTT
CASTPQTGPLAGELFF
>14|-|TRBV25-1|TRBJ1-5|once
TGTGCCAGCAGTGAATCAGTGGGCAATCAGCCCCAGCATTTT
CASSESVGNQPQHF
>10|-|TRBV5-8|TRBJ1-2|-
TGTGCCAGCCGCACATATGGCTACACCTTC
CASRTYGYTF
>18|-|TRBV12-2|TRBJ1-6|-
TGTGCAAGTCGCTCCAGCGGGGGGGCTAGCTCCTATAATTCACCCCTCCACTTT
CASRSSGGASSYNSPLHF
>14|-|TRBV7-2|TRBJ2-2|few
TGTGCCAGCAGCTTTGAAACAGTCACCGGGGAGCTGTTTTTT
CASSFETVTGELFF
>15|TRBD1|TRBV4-1|TRBJ1-1|-
TGCGCCAGCAGCCTACGGGACAGGGGGGACACTGAAGCTTTCTTT
CASSLRDRGDTEAFF
>14|TRBD1|TRBV2|TRBJ1-2|once
TGTGCCAGCAGTGTCCGACAGGGCAACTATGGCTACACCTTC
CASSVRQGNYGYTF
>16|-|TRBV2|TRBJ1-6|few
TGTGCCAGCAGAGCAGGGGCCCGCTCCTATAATTCACCCCTCCACTTT
CASRAGARSYNSPLHF
>16|TRBD1|TRBV7-9|TRBJ1-5|-
TGTGCCAGCGGCCCCCTCAGGGGGTCGAAGGGACAGCCCCAGCATTTT
CASGPLRGSKGQPQHF
>16|TRBD1|TRBV6-5|TRBJ1-3|few
TGTGCCAGCAGTTCAACAGGGGGGCCCCCTGGAAACACCATATATTTT
CASSSTGGPPGNTIYF
>15|TRBD2|TRBV11-2|TRBJ2-3|-
TGTGCCAGCAGCTTTACTAGCGGGAGAACAGATACGCAGTATTTT
CASSFTSGRTDTQYF
>17|-|TRBV25-1|TRBJ1-4|-
TGTGCCAGCAGCAGGCCTCAGGGTGGGGCAACTAATGAAAAACTGTTTTTT
CASSRPQGGATNEKLFF
>15|-|TRBV7-9|TRBJ1-4|-
TGTGCCAGCAGCTTAGTCATGCAGGGTAATGAAAAACTGTTTTTT
CASSLVMQGNEKLFF
>16|-|TRBV11-2|TRBJ1-6|-
TGTGCCAGCAGCTGGAGTAGTGGCTCCTATAATTCACCCCTCCACTTT
CASSWSSGSYNSPLHF
>15|TRBD2|TRBV25-1|TRBJ2-7|-
TGTGCCAGCAGTGACTCTAGCGGGGGGTTTCGCGAGCAGTACTTC
CASSDSSGGFREQYF
>14|TRBD2|TRBV19|TRBJ2-3|-
TGTGCCACCCTACAGCGGGGGCGCACAGATACGCAGTATTTT
CATLQRGRTDTQYF
>14|-|TRBV6-6|TRBJ2-2|-
TGTGCCAGCAACCAACAGGGGAACACCGGGGAGCTGTTTTTT
CASNQQGNTGELFF